The rows below give T cell receptor beta chains drawn from one sample of a study of blood T cell repertoires in COVID-19. The protocol was immunoSEQ multiplex PCR, while the TCRdb copy is restricted to in-frame clones and leaves out a portion. In the table there are a few hundred thousand clones, approximately 80% of which are singletons. The sample was peripheral blood. These receptors were obtained from a woman between 18 and 29 years old with acute or convalescent COVID-19. CDR3s leave out the opening cysteine and the closing phenylalanine or tryptophan. Only some rows state a clone size, as once, few, many or a class for expanded clones.

NA,TRBV19,TRBJ2-6,ASTFTGANVLT
NA,TRBV7-8,TRBJ2-1,ASSLIDMSGVYNEQF
NA,TRBV18,TRBJ1-4,ASSPGGQLF
NA,TRBV7-9,TRBJ1-3,ASSPRTGSISGNTIY
NA,TRBV5-8,TRBJ1-3,ASNPMTGGTIY
NA,TRBV15,TRBJ2-1,ATSTQGLVSYNEQF
NA,TRBV5-1,TRBJ1-1,ASSPRQASEAF
NA,TRBV3-1/TRBV3-2,TRBJ2-1,ASSQDNSGLAGYNEQF
NA,TRBV3-1/TRBV3-2,TRBJ2-7,ASTPTGGVHEQY
NA,TRBV27,TRBJ2-1,ASTLWAGDASNEQF
NA,TRBV6-5,TRBJ1-1,ASSPGQDTEAF
NA,TRBV4-3,TRBJ2-5,ASSPRLERGGTQY
NA,TRBV7-8,TRBJ2-3,ASSPTGNTQY
NA,TRBV5-1,TRBJ2-7,ASSLAALAASYEQY
NA,TRBV19,TRBJ2-7,ASSRRTGSYEQY
NA,TRBV27,TRBJ1-6,ASSLRTGGGYNSPLH
NA,TRBV3-1/TRBV3-2,TRBJ2-7,ASSLGQGTYEQY
NA,TRBV5-6,TRBJ2-7,ASSDPEKDYEQY
NA,TRBV7-8,TRBJ1-6,ASSRATGTYNSPLH
once,TRBV11-2,TRBJ2-7,ASTTADYEQY
NA,TRBV30,TRBJ2-1,AWGRDYEQF
NA,TRBV7-8,TRBJ1-5,ASSLLGQVGQSAQH
once,TRBV10-1,TRBJ2-7,ANDKPDRRSYEQY
NA,TRBV2,TRBJ2-1,ASTKDSYNEQF
NA,TRBV6-5,TRBJ2-1,ASSYGGVGYNEQF
NA,TRBV6-2/TRBV6-3,TRBJ2-7,ASSWPPDSAYEQY
NA,TRBV6-5,TRBJ1-5,ASSYGLSQPQH
NA,TRBV12-3/TRBV12-4,TRBJ1-2,ASSLGQGYGYT
NA,TRBV10-1,TRBJ1-2,ASSEPTGGSGYT
NA,TRBV28,TRBJ1-4,ASSLSGVSNEKLF
NA,TRBV27,TRBJ1-2,ASTRTGGGYGYT
NA,TRBV2,TRBJ2-7,ATTGTTYEQY
NA,TRBV3-1/TRBV3-2,TRBJ2-7,ASSQTGGLY
NA,TRBV7-3,TRBJ2-3,ASSSAGGSTDTQY
NA,TRBV11-2,TRBJ2-2,ASSPITGELF